These 15 T cell receptor beta chains share one sample of origin, sequenced in a study of blood T cell repertoires in COVID-19. The protocol was immunoSEQ multiplex PCR, while the TCRdb copy is restricted to in-frame clones and leaves out a portion. Counted here are roughly 120,000 clones, roughly 90% occurring once; the ten biggest clones make up just over 2%. Source material: peripheral blood. The origin of the receptors is a man over 45 with COVID-19, enrolled during active disease.

This clone was seen only once. The gene calls are TRBV5-1 and TRBJ2-3, with no clear D. Deletions cut 5 bases from V and 4 bases from J, with 11 bases between. Germline values: CDR1 SGHRS, CDR2 YFSETQ. The CDR3 is 13 amino acids. CDR3 region: CASSSTSADTQYF. CDR3 coding DNA: TGCGCCAGCAGTTCCACCTCGGCAGATACGCAGTATTTT.

This clone was counted only a few times. V is TRBV27 and J is TRBJ1-5, with 8 bases lining up with TRBD1. Germline V lookup: CDR1 MNHEY, CDR2 SMNVEV (reference sequence). The CDR3 runs 13 residues. After removal of 4 bases from V and 7 bases from J, the junction contained 3 bases not matched to a gene. The chain's CDR3 is CASSSTGVQPQHF. Written as DNA, the CDR3 is TGTGCCAGCAGTTCGACAGGGGTCCAGCCCCAGCATTTT.

J is TRBJ2-7 and V is TRBV7-9; D is undetermined. The V end was cut by 5 bases, the J end by 4 bases, with 18 bases between. In germline, CDR1 is SEHNR, CDR2 FQNEAQ (reference sequence). This CDR3 is built from 15 residues. The CDR3 region is CASSHRVDGDYEQYF. CDR3 coding DNA: TGTGCCAGCAGCCACCGGGTAGATGGAGATTACGAGCAGTACTTC.

The chain employs TRBV7-3 and TRBJ2-1; 11 nucleotides align to TRBD1. The CDR3 is made up of 14 amino acids. The V gene's germline CDR1 is SGHTA and CDR2 FQGTGA. Losses at the gene ends were 5 bases for V and 9 bases for J; bases not matched to a gene: 6. CDR3 in DNA: TGTGCCAGCAGCCTCTGGACAGGGGGCGGTGAGCAGTTCTTC. It is translated as CASSLWTGGGEQFF.

The rearrangement uses TRBV27 and TRBJ1-5; 8 bases are a match to TRBD1. V trimming: 6 bases; J trimming: 11 bases; junction bases outside the gene matches: 12. Germline loops: CDR1 MNHEY, CDR2 SMNVEV (reference sequence). The CDR3 contains 14 residues. CDR3 protein: CASRSGGVGAAQHF. CDR3 bases: TGTGCCAGCAGATCAGGGGGCGTGGGTGCGGCCCAGCATTTT.

The chain couples TRBV3-1 (or the pseudogene TRBV3-2) to TRBJ1-1, with TRBD1 as a possible D gene (5 bases). Per germline, CDR1 LGHDT and CDR2 YNNKEL (reference sequence). The CDR3 has 14 amino acids. Between the trimmed V and J ends, which lost 1 base and 3 bases, there was a span of 9 bases. DNA for the CDR3: TGTGCCAGCAGCCAAGCCCCGGGGGACACTGAAGCTTTCTTT. Translating it yields CASSQAPGDTEAFF.

V and J are TRBV5-5 and TRBJ2-2; a weak D match, TRBD2 (6 bases). Looked up from germline, CDR1 is SGHKS and CDR2 is YYEKEE (reference sequence). V gave up 1 base and J gave up 4 bases, with 8 bases separating them. This CDR3 is 14 amino acids long. CDR3 coding DNA: TGTGCCAGCAGCTTGTGGGGAGGCACCGGGGAGCTGTTTTTT. It specifies CASSLWGGTGELFF. Supplemented by reference TRBV5-5 and TRBJ2-2, the full variable domain reads DAGVTQSPTHLIKTRGQQVTLRCSPISGHKSVSWYQQVLGQGPQFIFQYYEKEERGRGNFPDRFSARQFPNYSSELNVNALLLGDSALYLCASSLWGGTGELFFGEGSRLTVL.

In regard to this clone: Other nucleotide sequences in the sample specify the same CDR3. The chain is built from TRBV19 and TRBJ2-5, with 13 bases that match TRBD2. The CDR3 totals 16 residues. The germline CDR1 and CDR2 sequences are LNHDA and SQIVND (reference sequence). J gave up 4 bases and V 1 base, and 3 bases lay outside the gene matches. Here the CDR3 reads CASSIGLAGGRETQYF. DNA of the CDR3: TGTGCCAGTAGTATAGGACTAGCGGGAGGTCGAGAGACCCAGTACTTC.

The chain has TRBV12-3 or TRBV12-4 and TRBJ1-3; the D is unclear. The CDR3 contains 12 residues. V lost 7 bases, J lost 0 bases, and 4 bases lay in between. CDR3 nucleotide sequence: TGTGCCAGCATCCTCTCTGGAAACACCATATATTTT. It translates to CASILSGNTIYF.

The chain joins TRBV18 to TRBJ1-4; 7 positions match TRBD1. With 3 bases clipped from V and 7 bases from J, the junction kept 5 bases outside the gene matches. Germline V gives CDR1 KGHSH, CDR2 LQKENI. The CDR3 runs to 14 residues. The chain's CDR3 is CASSPPGQPEKLFF. CDR3 coding DNA: TGTGCCAGCTCACCGCCGGGACAGCCTGAAAAACTGTTTTTT.

J is TRBJ2-1 and V is TRBV3-1 (or the pseudogene TRBV3-2); no firm D call. V was pared by 8 bases and J by 10 bases, with 9 bases between. Germline V gene data show CDR1 as LGHDT and CDR2 as YNNKEL (reference sequence). The CDR3 is 10 residues long. The CDR3 loop is CASGQAEQFF. The CDR3, as DNA: TGTGCCAGCGGTCAGGCAGAGCAGTTCTTC.

The rearrangement uses TRBV19 and TRBJ2-2, with D possibly being TRBD2 (5 bases). The germline gives CDR1 LNHDA, CDR2 SQIVND (reference sequence). V lost 2 bases, J lost 0 bases, and 10 bases lay in between. The CDR3 totals 16 residues. CDR3 residues: CASSISGGSNTGELFF. The CDR3 DNA follows: TGTGCCAGTAGTATAAGTGGCGGGTCGAACACCGGGGAGCTGTTTTTT.

As for this clone: This same CDR3 is encoded by further DNA sequences in the sample. This rearrangement joins TRBV27 to TRBJ2-3; 10 bases align to TRBD2. Germline V gene sequence: CDR1 MNHEY, CDR2 SMNVEV (reference sequence). After removal of 8 bases from V and 4 bases from J, the junction contained 3 bases not matched to a gene. CDR3 size: 13 residues. The CDR3 loop is CASRLAGADTQYF. Here the CDR3 DNA reads TGTGCCAGCCGTCTAGCGGGAGCAGATACGCAGTATTTT.

V usage is TRBV2 and J usage is TRBJ1-5; 7 bases align to TRBD1. CDR3 length: 14 residues. CDR1 SNHLY and CDR2 FYNNEI come from the germline V gene. The J segment lost 0 bases and the V segment lost 6 bases, leaving 2 bases of the junction unmatched. The CDR3 DNA reads as TGTGCCAGCAGGGGGGACAGTAGCAATCAGCCCCAGCATTTT. It codes for CASRGDSSNQPQHF.

The chain couples TRBV6-5 to TRBJ1-2, with D hard to call. CDR3 length: 14 residues. Trimming pared 6 bases from V and 5 bases from J, leaving 16 bases between. Germline V CDR1 and CDR2: MNHEY, SVGAGI. The CDR3 DNA follows: TGTGCCAGCAGAACCGGGATCCGGGCTTATGGCTACACCTTC. It codes for CASRTGIRAYGYTF.